The text below deals with one T cell receptor (beta chain). This sample is part of a study of blood T cell repertoires in COVID-19. Turning to the study itself: The United States, Italy and Spain supplied acute and convalescent COVID-19 samples. T cells, B-cell-depleted T cells, or PBMCs provided the cDNA or gDNA that served as material.

Per the authors' pipeline: It was from reference gene primer amplification that nucleated cell counts were estimated. Data came from immunoSEQ multiplex PCR; TCRdb stores just in-frame clones and leaves some out. Clonal size and the V and J genes are those of that table, whereas D and trimming came from the DNA. The sample shows 150,000 to 200,000 clones, over 75% of them seen only once. Germline V CDR1 and CDR2: SGHNT, YYREEE (reference sequence). The CDR3 is 16 amino acids. V shed 4 bases and J 5 bases; nucleotides not matched to a gene: 14. The V and J genes are TRBV5-4 and TRBJ1-2; TRBD1 agrees at 7 bases. The TCR comes from a man aged 55 to 70 who had recovered from COVID-19. Sequences were obtained from peripheral blood. Written as DNA, the CDR3 is TGTGCCAGCAGCCCCATGCCGGGGACAGCGCAGTATGGCTACACCTTC. As protein: CASSPMPGTAQYGYTF.